The sequence of this TCR beta chain was determined in a study of CD4 and CD8 cells across lung adenocarcinoma regions. This clonotype appeared many times. TCRdb reanalysed the PCR reads using MiXCR and keeps one entry per CDR3 protein. The repertoire holds some 10,000 distinct CDR3 sequences, under 55% seen once, with around 30% in the top ten. Localized lung adenocarcinoma, a non-small cell lung cancer, affected the donors. The receptor's source is a male donor with lung adenocarcinoma. The CD4 and CD8 labels of this study may be unreliable. Material for sequencing was CD8+ T cells from the margin of a lung tumor.

The CDR3 DNA is TGTGCCAGCAAATTGGGGACAGGGGTCGACCGCGGCCGTGCAAACCTTAGCAATCAGCCCCAGCATTTT. This translates into CASKLGTGVDRGRANLSNQPQHF. The chain couples TRBV6-1 to TRBJ1-5, with TRBD1 identical over 10 bases. Germline V gene sequence: CDR1 MNHNS, CDR2 SASEGT. The ends lost 7 bases at V and 0 bases at J; junction bases unmatched: 27. The CDR3 is 23 residues long.